These 21 T cell receptor beta chains were sequenced from one sample in a study of spatial heterogeneity in lung cancer. Notes on the study in general: Counts that tracked tumor mutation counts were those of expanded intratumoral alpha and beta TCRs.

These receptors have no known antigen. From the 5' RACE reads, TCRdb called clonotypes with MiXCR, one entry per CDR3 protein. The sample contains some 15,000 distinct CDR3 sequences, 4% to 6% of which appear only once. Time point reported: sample taken at primary tumor resection. The material sequenced was lung tumor tissue, taken at surgery. The receptors shown here come from a male donor with early-stage non-small cell lung cancer.

This clonotype was observed many times. The chain has TRBV7-9 and TRBJ2-7; 7 bases match TRBD2. Per the germline V gene, CDR1 is SEHNR and CDR2 is FQNEAQ (reference sequence). J lost 0 bases, V lost 3 bases, and 2 bases had no gene match. This CDR3 is built from 14 residues. CDR3 coding DNA: TGTGCCAGCAGCTTTGGGGGGGACTCCTACGAGCAGTACTTC. It is translated as CASSFGGDSYEQYF.

This clonotype has a count of ten or more. The chain links TRBV6-6 to TRBJ2-2; no clear D gene. Germline CDR1 reads MNHNY; CDR2 reads SVGAGI (reference sequence). The CDR3 has 17 residues. The germline V and J ends were trimmed by 0 bases and 0 bases, with 11 bases remaining between them. CDR3 residues: CASSYSSRVTNTGELFF. Written as DNA, the CDR3 is TGTGCCAGCAGTTACTCGAGTAGAGTTACGAACACCGGGGAGCTGTTTTTT.

In this sample, this clonotype turned up many times. The chain joins TRBV2 to TRBJ2-2; maybe TRBD2 (6 bases). The V end was cut by 6 bases, the J end by 3 bases, with 8 bases between. This CDR3 is 13 amino acids long. CDR1 SNHLY and CDR2 FYNNEI come from the germline V gene. The CDR3 loop is CASSREDTGELFF. As DNA, the CDR3 is TGTGCCAGCAGCAGGGAGGACACCGGGGAGCTGTTTTTT. Combining the CDR3 with reference TRBV2 and TRBJ2-2 gives the whole variable domain EPEVTQTPSHQVTQMGQEVILRCVPISNHLYFYWYRQILGQKVEFLVSFYNNEISEKSEIFDDQFSVERPDGSNFTLKIRSTKLEDSAMYFCASSREDTGELFFGEGSRLTVL.

In its sample, this clonotype was seen many times. The chain is built from TRBV10-3 and TRBJ2-5; D gene unclear. The CDR3 is made up of 11 amino acids. V was cut by 6 bases and J by 5 bases, with 7 bases left in between. Germline-derived CDR1 and CDR2 are ENHRY and SYGVKD. In DNA, the CDR3 is TGTGCCATCAGCACCGGGGAGACCCAGTACTTC. Protein: CAISTGETQYF.

This clonotype was recorded at least ten times. This sequence joins TRBV4-3 and TRBJ1-2, with TRBD1 matching over 7 bases. V lost 0 bases, J lost 7 bases, and 14 bases stayed unmatched. Germline assignment: CDR1 LGHNA and CDR2 YSLEER. This CDR3 region has 17 residues. DNA of the CDR3: TGCGCCAGCAGCCAAGATACCTCGGGACAGCTCTTGGGTGGCTACACCTTC. It yields the protein CASSQDTSGQLLGGYTF.

The V gene is TRBV5-4, the J gene TRBJ1-6; 9 bases are a match to TRBD1. There are 16 residues in the CDR3. Germline CDR1 reads SGHNT; CDR2 reads YYREEE (reference sequence). V lost 2 bases and J lost 7; bases outside the gene matches: 7. DNA for the CDR3: TGTGCCAGCAGCTTACAACAGGGGGCCAGAAATTCACCCCTCCACTTT. Encoded protein: CASSLQQGARNSPLHF.

This clonotype was seen ten or more times. The rearrangement joins TRBV13 to TRBJ2-7, with D tentatively TRBD1 (5 bases). Trimming removed 3 bases from V and 1 base from J, with 13 bases in between. This CDR3 is 15 amino acids long. Germline V gene lookup returns CDR1 PRHDT and CDR2 FYEKMQ (reference sequence). The CDR3 DNA follows: TGTGCCAGCAGCTTGGGGCCGCCGGGTTCCTACGAGCAGTACGTC. It is translated as CASSLGPPGSYEQYV.

This clonotype has at least ten counts. J is TRBJ2-7 and V is TRBV7-9; 7 bases fit TRBD1. The CDR3 covers 15 residues. The V gene end was trimmed by 3 bases and the J gene end by 0 bases; junction bases not matched to a gene: 5. CDR1 and CDR2 from the germline V gene are SEHNR and FQNEAQ (reference sequence). CDR3 loop: CASSFQGVLSYEQYF. CDR3 nucleotide sequence: TGTGCCAGCAGCTTCCAGGGGGTCCTCTCCTACGAGCAGTACTTC.

This clonotype was recorded many times. The CDR3 loop is CASKSQGAGEKLFF. The CDR3 DNA reads TGTGCCAGCAAGTCACAGGGGGCTGGTGAAAAACTGTTTTTT. This sequence joins TRBV7-8 and TRBJ1-4, with 9 nucleotides matching TRBD1. The CDR3 has 14 amino acids. CDR1 is SGHVS and CDR2 is FQNEAQ in the germline V gene. The trim removed 7 bases at V and 7 bases at J, leaving 7 bases unmatched.

This clonotype was seen repeatedly, ten times or more. V and J are TRBV7-6 and TRBJ2-7; TRBD1 might be the D (6 bases). V lost 2 bases and J lost 6, with 17 bases in between. The CDR3 runs to 15 residues. Germline loops: CDR1 SGHVS, CDR2 FNYEAQ. The CDR3 spells CASSLPGQLSAEQYF. CDR3 sequence (DNA): TGTGCCAGCAGCTTACCCGGACAGCTATCGGCCGAGCAGTACTTC. Based on the CDR3 plus reference TRBV7-6 and TRBJ2-7, the full variable domain is GAGVSQSPRYKVTKRGQDVALRCDPISGHVSLYWYRQALGQGPEFLTYFNYEAQQDKSGLPNDRFSAERPEGSISTLTIQRTEQRDSAMYRCASSLPGQLSAEQYFGPGTRLTVT.

This clonotype was counted ten times or more. The chain uses TRBV6-5 and TRBJ1-2; the D gene is possibly TRBD1 (6 bases). Trimming took off 5 bases at V and 6 bases at J, with 19 bases between the two ends. Germline loops: CDR1 MNHEY, CDR2 SVGAGI. The CDR3 consists of 15 residues. The CDR3 loop is CASSKGEGVYNGYTF. CDR3 bases: TGTGCCAGCAGTAAAGGGGAGGGGGTTTATAATGGCTACACCTTC.

This clonotype was found many times. The gene calls are TRBV5-1 and TRBJ1-2; D possibly corresponds to TRBD1 (5 bases). The CDR3 runs 13 residues. Germline V gives CDR1 SGHRS, CDR2 YFSETQ. The V and J ends lost 0 bases and 2 bases respectively, with 5 bases between them. The CDR3 DNA follows: TGCGCCAGCAGCTTGGACAGGAACTATGGCTACACCTTC. Its protein is CASSLDRNYGYTF.

On this clonotype: Since a much larger clone is just one base distant, this may be a read error. The chain carries TRBV7-8 and TRBJ1-5, with unresolved D. The length of the CDR3 is 13 residues. The ends were cut back, 5 bases at V and 6 bases at J, with 11 bases in the middle. Per the germline V gene, CDR1 is SGHVS and CDR2 is FQNEAQ. CDR3 region: CASSPQALQPQHF. CDR3 nucleotide sequence: TGTGCCAGCAGCCCGCAGGCCCTTCAGCCCCAGCATTTT.

This clonotype has a count of ten or more. The V call is TRBV18, the J call TRBJ1-1; no definite D call. From germline, CDR1 is KGHSH and CDR2 LQKENI. Trimming removed 3 bases at V and 4 bases at J, with 6 bases between. The CDR3 covers 12 residues. The CDR3 DNA sequence: TGTGCCAGCTCACCGGCGGGCACTGAAGCTTTCTTT. Protein sequence: CASSPAGTEAFF.

This clonotype was seen ten or more times. The chain employs TRBV15 and TRBJ2-7; 9 bases map to TRBD1. The trim removed 0 bases at V and 6 bases at J, leaving 6 bases unmatched. The CDR3 loop spans 15 amino acids. Germline V lookup: CDR1 LNHNV, CDR2 YYDKDF (reference sequence). Here the CDR3 DNA reads TGTGCCACCAGCAGAGATCGGGGACAGGGAGGCGAGCAGTACTTC. Its translation: CATSRDRGQGGEQYF.

This clonotype has at least ten counts. CDR3 DNA: TGTGCCAGCAGACTCTGGGGCACAGATACGCAGTATTTT. Its protein product is CASRLWGTDTQYF. The gene calls are TRBV6-2 or TRBV6-3 and TRBJ2-3; D gene uncertain. Germline V CDR1 and CDR2: MNHEY, SVGEGT. This CDR3 spans 13 amino acids. Between the trimmed V and J ends, which lost 6 bases and 1 base, there was a span of 8 bases.

There are many counts of this clonotype. The CDR3 loop reads CASSSDRNFYGYTF. Here the CDR3 DNA reads TGTGCCAGCAGCTCCGACAGGAACTTTTATGGCTACACCTTC. The rearrangement uses TRBV7-9 and TRBJ1-2; TRBD1 is a possible D gene (6 bases). Germline V lookup: CDR1 SEHNR, CDR2 FQNEAQ (reference sequence). The V end was cut by 4 bases, the J end by 5 bases, with 14 bases between. The CDR3 runs 14 residues.

This clonotype showed up just a few times. The V gene is TRBV4-1, the J gene TRBJ2-2; TRBD2 agrees at 7 bases. Germline V gives CDR1 MGHRA, CDR2 YSYEKL. The CDR3 is 16 amino acids. With 8 bases clipped from V and 9 bases from J, the junction kept 18 bases outside the gene matches. The CDR3 loop reads CASGPVASGSPRELFF. CDR3 sequence (DNA): TGCGCCAGCGGGCCCGTGGCTAGCGGCTCGCCCCGGGAGCTGTTTTTT.

This clonotype was observed many times. The chain carries TRBV14 and TRBJ2-7, with D perhaps TRBD2 (6 bases). Looked up from germline, CDR1 is SGHDN and CDR2 is FVKESK. Deletions cut 2 bases from V and 0 bases from J, with 32 bases between. The CDR3 has 22 residues. The CDR3 DNA reads TGTGCCAGCAGCCAAAAAATCCCCCTGAGGAGGAGAGGTGGGGAGGACTCCTACGAGCAGTACGTC. Translated, it gives CASSQKIPLRRRGGEDSYEQYV.

This clonotype was counted ten times or more. This sequence joins TRBV11-2 and TRBJ2-7, with 11 positions matching TRBD2. Unmatched junction bases numbered 5, after V lost 4 bases and J lost 6 bases. CDR1 is SGHAT and CDR2 is FQNNGV in the germline V gene. The CDR3 runs 14 residues. Here the CDR3 reads CASSSLAGEFEQYV. The CDR3 DNA reads as TGTGCCAGCAGCTCACTAGCGGGAGAGTTCGAGCAGTACGTC.

This clonotype appeared many times. This rearrangement joins TRBV29-1 to TRBJ2-5; TRBD2 is a possible D gene (5 bases). The CDR3 is 14 amino acids. Trimming pared 1 base from V and 4 bases from J, leaving 13 bases between. From germline, CDR1 is SQVTM and CDR2 ANQGSEA. CDR3 bases: TGCAGCGTTGAAGTTGGGTCTAGCCGAGAGACCCAGTACTTC. The encoded protein is CSVEVGSSRETQYF.